The 25 T cell receptor beta chains in this list originate from one sample, sequenced in a study of T-cell reconstitution after alpha-beta-depleted transplantation in children. It was with unique molecular identifiers that the TCRbeta library was prepared. TCRdb re-derived calls from the PCR reads in MiXCR, one entry per CDR3 protein. The repertoire has approximately 99,000 distinct CDR3 sequences, about 6.4% of them found once; the top ten carry more than 20%. This specimen consisted of PBMCs, mostly from graft donor cells, obtained 360 days after TCRalphabeta/CD19-depleted stem cell transplant. These receptors were obtained from a male patient aged 2-15 years who had a stem cell transplant for acute lymphoblastic leukemia, so the T cells may come from the graft donor.

This clonotype appeared many times. This CDR3 is CASSQDREPPYEQYF. CDR3 coding DNA: TGCGCCAGCAGCCAAGACAGGGAGCCACCCTACGAGCAGTACTTC. V usage is TRBV5-1 and J usage is TRBJ2-7, with TRBD1 identical over 7 bases. This CDR3 comprises 15 residues. The junction had 9 bases not matched to a gene; V was cut back by 4 bases and J by 2 bases. Germline CDR1 is SGHRS and CDR2 is YFSETQ.

This clonotype was seen more than once but under ten times. V is TRBV7-2 and J is TRBJ1-2, with TRBD1 matching 8 bases. The CDR3 runs to 14 residues. The J segment lost 2 bases and the V segment lost 5 bases, leaving 4 bases of the junction unmatched. Germline values: CDR1 SGHTA, CDR2 FQGNSA. Here the CDR3 reads CASSPRQGNYGYTF. In nucleotides, the CDR3 is TGTGCCAGCAGCCCGAGACAGGGGAACTATGGCTACACCTTC.

This clonotype was recorded many times. V gene TRBV29-1 combines with J gene TRBJ2-2; D is uncertain. The CDR3 covers 12 residues. Germline V gene data show CDR1 as SQVTM and CDR2 as ANQGSEA. V was trimmed by 4 bases and J by 6 bases, leaving 9 bases between them. The CDR3 is CSVGPLAGELFF. In nucleotides, the CDR3 is TGCAGCGTTGGACCCCTAGCCGGGGAGCTGTTTTTT.

This clonotype ranks as medium-sized (0.01 to 0.1%). CDR3 in amino acids: CASNPAGGGTYEQYF. Written as DNA, the CDR3 is TGTGCCAGCAATCCAGCGGGGGGAGGAACCTACGAGCAGTACTTC. The chain links TRBV7-8 to TRBJ2-7, with TRBD2 matching over 9 bases. Germline V gives CDR1 SGHVS, CDR2 FQNEAQ. This CDR3 is built from 15 residues. J lost 2 bases, V lost 7 bases, and 9 bases had no gene match.

This clonotype was seen only a few times. The chain joins TRBV6-1 to TRBJ1-1; D is unresolved. CDR1 is MNHNS, CDR2 SASEGT, per germline. V was pared by 10 bases and J by 4 bases, with 19 bases between. The CDR3 spans 14 residues. The CDR3 here is CATVGLSRLTEAFF. Here the CDR3 DNA reads TGTGCCACCGTAGGGCTTTCCCGGCTCACTGAAGCTTTCTTT.

The sample holds many counts of this clonotype. Written as DNA, the CDR3 is TGTGCCAGCAGTTCCGTGGGAGGGACGAACACTGAAGCTTTCTTT. Its protein is CASSSVGGTNTEAFF. The gene calls are TRBV7-9 and TRBJ1-1, with a weak D call TRBD1 (5 bases). Per the germline V gene, CDR1 is SEHNR and CDR2 is FQNEAQ (reference sequence). The germline V and J ends were trimmed by 6 bases and 1 base, with 15 bases remaining between them. CDR3 length: 15 amino acids. Full variable domain (rest looked up from reference TRBV7-9 and TRBJ1-1): DTGVSQNPRHKITKRGQNVTFRCDPISEHNRLYWYRQTLGQGPEFLTYFQNEAQLEKSRLLSDRFSAERPKGSFSTLEIQRTEQGDSAMYLCASSSVGGTNTEAFFGQGTRLTVV.

The CDR3 DNA reads as TGTGCCAGCTCCGTGGTCCCGGCCGGGAGGGCCTGGAATGAGCAGTTCTTC. Residues: CASSVVPAGRAWNEQFF. The V call is TRBV6-2 or TRBV6-3, the J call TRBJ2-1, with TRBD2 identical over 8 bases. With V trimmed by 8 bases and J by 7 bases, 19 bases remained unmatched. The V gene's germline CDR1 is MNHEY and CDR2 SVGEGT. The CDR3 totals 17 residues.

A few counts support this clonotype. The gene calls are TRBV4-1 and TRBJ1-1; D perhaps matches TRBD1 (6 bases). The V end was cut by 1 base, the J end by 5 bases, with 11 bases between. This CDR3 has 14 residues. CDR1 is MGHRA and CDR2 is YSYEKL in the germline V gene. DNA of the CDR3: TGCGCCAGCAGCCAAGGAGGGGGATTTACTGAAGCTTTCTTT. Translating gives CASSQGGGFTEAFF.

This clonotype was detected only a few times. The chain employs TRBV4-2 and TRBJ1-1; weak D call: TRBD1 (6 bases). Germline CDR1 is LGHNA and CDR2 is YNFKEQ. The CDR3 covers 14 residues. V lost 3 bases and J 8 bases, leaving 16 bases between the germline ends. The CDR3 region has the DNA TGTGCCAGCAGCCAGGTGCTGCCAGGGGTCGAAGCTTTCTTT. It encodes CASSQVLPGVEAFF.

This clonotype came up a few times. The chain combines TRBV20-1 with TRBJ1-1; 7 nucleotides match TRBD1. After removal of 7 bases from V and 4 bases from J, the junction contained 9 bases not matched to a gene. The CDR3 runs 13 residues. Germline V gives CDR1 DFQATT, CDR2 SNEGSKA (reference sequence). The CDR3 protein is CSVKGAGGTEAFF. Written as DNA, the CDR3 is TGCAGTGTTAAGGGGGCGGGAGGCACTGAAGCTTTCTTT.

This clonotype showed up just a few times. In nucleotides, the CDR3 is TGTGCCATCAAACTGCCAGCTAACTATGGCTACACCTTC. This codes for CAIKLPANYGYTF. The chain links TRBV10-3 to TRBJ1-2; D uncertain. Germline V gene sequence: CDR1 ENHRY, CDR2 SYGVKD. The V end lost 7 bases, the J end lost 0 bases, and 9 bases lay between the germline ends. There are 13 residues in the CDR3.

This clonotype was recorded at least ten times. The chain uses TRBV29-1 and TRBJ1-1; 8 bases are a match to TRBD1. V lost 7 bases, J lost 10 bases, and 8 bases stayed unmatched. The CDR3 spans 11 residues. The germline V gene has CDR1 SQVTM and CDR2 ANQGSEA. In nucleotides, the CDR3 is TGCAGCGCCAGGACAGGGAAAGGAGCTTTCTTT. It yields the protein CSARTGKGAFF.

In its sample, this clonotype was seen many times. V and J are TRBV7-9 and TRBJ2-2; D may be TRBD2 (6 bases). Germline lookup yields CDR1 SEHNR and CDR2 FQNEAQ (reference sequence). Trimming took 2 bases from V and 6 from J, leaving 16 bases between them. The CDR3 has 16 amino acids. Written as DNA, the CDR3 is TGTGCCAGCAGCTTACACGGGGGAGCATTTGCCGGGGAGCTGTTTTTT. It specifies CASSLHGGAFAGELFF.

V is TRBV28 and J is TRBJ2-5; D tentatively fits TRBD1 or TRBD2 (7 bases each). This CDR3 region has 14 residues. The germline V and J ends were trimmed by 5 bases and 5 bases, with 15 bases remaining between them. Germline V lookup: CDR1 MDHEN, CDR2 SYDVKM. The CDR3: CASSKPGGEETQYF. The CDR3, as DNA: TGTGCCAGCAGTAAGCCAGGGGGGGAGGAGACCCAGTACTTC.

This clonotype was counted many times. This chain links TRBV7-9 with TRBJ2-5; 13 bases fit TRBD2. Germline CDR1 and CDR2: SEHNR and FQNEAQ (reference sequence). Germline trimming cut 5 bases from V and 7 bases from J; bases unmatched to any gene: 4. The CDR3 has 14 amino acids. The CDR3 sequence: CASSGTSGTVTQYF. The CDR3 DNA is TGTGCCAGCAGCGGGACTAGCGGGACGGTGACCCAGTACTTC.

At least ten counts were recorded for this clonotype. The gene calls are TRBV9 and TRBJ2-7; 10 bases are a match to TRBD1. Unmatched junction bases numbered 6, after V lost 4 bases and J lost 2 bases. The CDR3 contains 15 residues. Germline V gene lookup returns CDR1 SGDLS and CDR2 YYNGEE. DNA for the CDR3: TGTGCCAGCAGCCTGGGACAGGGGCTTACCTACGAGCAGTACTTC. Protein sequence: CASSLGQGLTYEQYF.

This clonotype was counted at least ten times. The chain carries TRBV6-2 or TRBV6-3 and TRBJ2-6, with D uncertain. The V end was cut by 0 bases, the J end by 0 bases, with 18 bases between. CDR3 size: 20 residues. The germline V gene has CDR1 MNHEY and CDR2 SVGEGT. For the CDR3, the DNA is TGTGCCAGCAGTTACTCGATGGCAGTCCCCGACCTCTCTGGGGCCAACGTCCTGACTTTC. Translating it yields CASSYSMAVPDLSGANVLTF.

This clonotype came up many times. The CDR3: CSGNRDNTEAFF. The CDR3, as DNA: TGCAGTGGGAACAGGGATAACACTGAAGCTTTCTTT. This chain joins TRBV20-1 and TRBJ1-1; a possible D gene is TRBD1 (6 bases). V lost 7 bases to trimming and J lost 2 bases, with 11 bases between them. CDR1 DFQATT and CDR2 SNEGSKA come from the germline V gene (reference sequence). This CDR3 region has 12 residues.

This clonotype has more than one count but fewer than ten. The rearrangement joins TRBV9 to TRBJ2-7, with a weak D call TRBD1 (6 bases). Trimming took off 0 bases at V and 2 bases at J, with 15 bases between the two ends. Germline V CDR1 and CDR2: SGDLS, YYNGEE. The CDR3 spans 16 residues. CDR3 sequence: CASSVAPQQGPYEQYF. The DNA of the CDR3 is TGTGCCAGCAGCGTAGCCCCCCAACAGGGACCCTACGAGCAGTACTTC.

This clonotype has only one observation. The chain is built from TRBV28 and TRBJ2-4, with D uncertain. The V gene's germline CDR1 is MDHEN and CDR2 SYDVKM. The CDR3 contains 16 residues. Trimming took off 5 bases at V and 3 bases at J, with 17 bases between the two ends. CDR3 DNA: TGTGCCAGCAGTCCCCCCGGGCCTCCAGACAAAAACATTCAGTACTTC. Translated: CASSPPGPPDKNIQYF.

This clonotype was recorded at least ten times. This sequence joins TRBV7-9 and TRBJ1-1; possibly TRBD1 for D (5 bases). Germline lookup yields CDR1 SEHNR and CDR2 FQNEAQ (reference sequence). Trimming stripped 11 bases from V and 2 bases from J, with 15 bases between. The CDR3 consists of 13 residues. The CDR3 coding sequence is TGTGCCTCCCTCGTGGACACTAACACTGAAGCTTTCTTT. Protein sequence: CASLVDTNTEAFF.

The CDR3 nucleotides read TGTGCCAGCAGCGTAGGAGGTAGCCGGGAGACCCAGTACTTC. This codes for CASSVGGSRETQYF. The chain has TRBV9 and TRBJ2-5; D remains ambiguous. Trimming shortened V by 0 bases and J by 5 bases, and 11 bases separated the two germline ends. Germline lookup yields CDR1 SGDLS and CDR2 YYNGEE. The CDR3 loop spans 14 amino acids.

This clonotype was observed at least ten times. The chain links TRBV5-1 to TRBJ2-5, with 7 bases that match TRBD1. J gave up 10 bases and V 3 bases, and 9 bases lay outside the gene matches. This CDR3 is 13 amino acids long. Germline assignment: CDR1 SGHRS and CDR2 YFSETQ. The CDR3 region has the DNA TGCGCCAGCAGCTCGGACAGGTCCATGGGCCAGTACTTC. It specifies CASSSDRSMGQYF.

This clonotype was observed a handful of times. This chain uses TRBV20-1 with TRBJ2-7; perhaps TRBD2 as D (6 bases). This CDR3 contains 15 residues. CDR1 is DFQATT and CDR2 is SNEGSKA in the germline V gene (reference sequence). V gave up 0 bases and J gave up 3 bases, with 15 bases separating them. The CDR3 is CSARDYGEVGYEQYF. DNA of the CDR3: TGCAGTGCTAGAGATTATGGGGAGGTTGGCTACGAGCAGTACTTC.

This clonotype was picked up many times. V usage is TRBV13 and J usage is TRBJ2-1; 12 bases agree with TRBD2. CDR3 length equals 15 residues. CDR1 and CDR2 from the germline V gene are PRHDT and FYEKMQ (reference sequence). The J segment lost 6 bases and the V segment lost 5 bases, leaving 5 bases of the junction unmatched. The CDR3 protein is CASSPTSGRINEQFF. The CDR3 DNA is TGTGCCAGCAGCCCCACTAGCGGGAGGATCAATGAGCAGTTCTTC.